Below, 8 T cell receptor beta chains from the same sample are listed, as sequenced in a study of Ad26.COV2.S vaccination and SARS-CoV-2 variants. TCRdb's table, derived via immunoSEQ multiplex PCR, lists solely in-frame clones and lacks some. The sample has around 250,000 clones, about 87% seen once. Treatment described: roughly 20 received Ad26.COV2.S at low or high dose, single or two shots; several received placebo; per-sample allocation not given. All samples were drawn on day 63, counting from the first vaccine or placebo injection. Here the sequenced sample was peripheral blood, taken in a trial of Ad26.COV2.S vaccine versus placebo. The receptors here all came from a person aged 18 to 59 who received the Ad26.COV2.S COVID-19 vaccine or a placebo.

This sequence joins TRBV7-8 and TRBJ1-4, with 7 bases fitting TRBD1. Unmatched junction bases numbered 5, after V lost 4 bases and J lost 15 bases. The CDR3 is 11 residues long. Germline V gene lookup returns CDR1 SGHVS and CDR2 FQNEAQ. For the CDR3, the DNA is TGTGCCAGCAGCTCTCCGGGACAGTTGTTTTTT. It codes for CASSSPGQLFF.

The chain combines TRBV28 with TRBJ1-4; 7 bases are shared with TRBD1. This CDR3 has 14 amino acids. Losses at the gene ends were 5 bases for V and 7 bases for J; bases not matched to a gene: 7. The germline gives CDR1 MDHEN, CDR2 SYDVKM. This CDR3 is CASSPGTVAEKLFF. The CDR3 coding sequence is TGTGCCAGCAGTCCCGGGACAGTGGCTGAAAAACTGTTTTTT.

CDR3 amino acids: CASSEPGGNQPQHF. The CDR3 DNA follows: TGTGCCAGCAGTGAACCAGGGGGCAATCAGCCCCAGCATTTT. This chain links TRBV2 with TRBJ1-5; tentatively, D is TRBD1 (6 bases). The germline V and J ends were trimmed by 2 bases and 2 bases, with 7 bases remaining between them. Germline values: CDR1 SNHLY, CDR2 FYNNEI. There are 14 residues in the CDR3. The variable domain in full, completed from reference TRBV2 and TRBJ1-5, reads EPEVTQTPSHQVTQMGQEVILRCVPISNHLYFYWYRQILGQKVEFLVSFYNNEISEKSEIFDDQFSVERPDGSNFTLKIRSTKLEDSAMYFCASSEPGGNQPQHFGDGTRLSIL.

The chain combines TRBV3-1 (or the pseudogene TRBV3-2) with TRBJ2-7; D uncertain. The V end was cut by 2 bases, the J end by 3 bases, with 2 bases between. The CDR3 loop spans 11 amino acids. Per the germline V gene, CDR1 is LGHDT and CDR2 is YNNKEL (reference sequence). CDR3 bases: TGTGCCAGCAGCCAAAACTACGAGCAGTACTTC. It translates to CASSQNYEQYF.

The chain combines TRBV6-6 with TRBJ1-1; no clear D. V lost 11 bases, J lost 5 bases, and 18 bases lay in between. The CDR3 spans 13 residues. CDR1 MNHNY and CDR2 SVGAGI come from the germline V gene (reference sequence). The DNA for the CDR3 is TGTGCCGTTTGGAGGGATTTAACTACTGAAGCTTTCTTT. This encodes CAVWRDLTTEAFF.

The chain combines TRBV6-1 with TRBJ1-2, with D possibly TRBD1 on 6 matching bases. Trimming shortened V by 2 bases and J by 8 bases, and 15 bases separated the two germline ends. Germline CDR1 MNHNS, CDR2 SASEGT. This CDR3 comprises 14 residues. CDR3 DNA sequence: TGTGCCAGCAGTGAATTACAGGGTATGGACGGCTACACCTTC. This translates into CASSELQGMDGYTF.

The chain has TRBV19 and TRBJ2-7; D tentatively fits TRBD1 or TRBD2 (7 bases each). Between the trimmed V and J ends, which lost 7 bases and 5 bases, there was a span of 15 bases. The CDR3 is 13 amino acids. Germline CDR1 is LNHDA and CDR2 is SQIVND (reference sequence). The CDR3 loop is CASKSGTVNEQYF. CDR3 nucleotides: TGTGCCAGTAAGAGCGGGACAGTAAACGAGCAGTACTTC. Using reference TRBV19 and TRBJ2-7 for the parts outside the CDR3, the full variable domain is DGGITQSPKYLFRKEGQNVTLSCEQNLNHDAMYWYRQDPGQGLRLIYYSQIVNDFQKGDIAEGYSVSREKKESFPLTVTSAQKNPTAFYLCASKSGTVNEQYFGPGTRLTVT.

Note on this clone: The sample carries other DNA sequences with the same CDR3. V is TRBV30 and J is TRBJ1-2; D might be TRBD1 (6 bases). From germline, CDR1 is GTSNPN and CDR2 SVGIG (reference sequence). V lost 2 bases and J lost 2, with 9 bases in between. The CDR3 is 13 residues long. The DNA of the CDR3 is TGTGCCTGGAGTCCTCAGGGGAACTATGGCTACACCTTC. This codes for CAWSPQGNYGYTF.